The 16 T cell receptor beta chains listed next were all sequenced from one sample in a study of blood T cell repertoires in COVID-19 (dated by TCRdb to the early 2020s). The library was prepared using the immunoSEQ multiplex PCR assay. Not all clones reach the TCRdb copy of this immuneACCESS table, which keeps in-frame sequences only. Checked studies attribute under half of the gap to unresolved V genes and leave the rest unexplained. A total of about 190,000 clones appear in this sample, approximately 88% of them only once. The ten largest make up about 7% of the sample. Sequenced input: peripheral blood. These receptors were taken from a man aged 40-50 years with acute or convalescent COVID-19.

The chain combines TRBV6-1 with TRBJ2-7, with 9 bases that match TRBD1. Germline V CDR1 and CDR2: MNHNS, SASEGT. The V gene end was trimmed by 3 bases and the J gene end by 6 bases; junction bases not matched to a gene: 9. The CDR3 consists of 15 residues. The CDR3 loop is CASSERRTGDLEQYF. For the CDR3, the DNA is TGTGCCAGCAGTGAGCGGAGGACAGGGGATCTCGAGCAGTACTTC.

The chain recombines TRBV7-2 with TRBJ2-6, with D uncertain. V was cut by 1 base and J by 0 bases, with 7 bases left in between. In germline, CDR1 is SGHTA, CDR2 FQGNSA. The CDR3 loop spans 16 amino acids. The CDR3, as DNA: TGTGCCAGCAGCTTAGATTTTAGCTCTGGGGCCAACGTCCTGACTTTC. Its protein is CASSLDFSSGANVLTF.

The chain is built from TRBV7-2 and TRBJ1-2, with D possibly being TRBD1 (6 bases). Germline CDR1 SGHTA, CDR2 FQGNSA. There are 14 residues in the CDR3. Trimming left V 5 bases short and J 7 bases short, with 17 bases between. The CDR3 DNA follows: TGTGCCAGCAGCAAAGACAGGAGCCCTCCTGGCTACACCTTC. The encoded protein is CASSKDRSPPGYTF.

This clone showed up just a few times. The CDR3 loop reads CASMEGTDTQYF. The CDR3 DNA sequence: TGTGCCAGCATGGAGGGCACAGATACGCAGTATTTT. The gene calls are TRBV6-5 and TRBJ2-3, with a tentative D call TRBD2 (5 bases). The V gene's germline CDR1 is MNHEY and CDR2 SVGAGI. V lost 7 bases to trimming and J lost 1 base, with 6 bases between them. The length of the CDR3 is 12 residues.

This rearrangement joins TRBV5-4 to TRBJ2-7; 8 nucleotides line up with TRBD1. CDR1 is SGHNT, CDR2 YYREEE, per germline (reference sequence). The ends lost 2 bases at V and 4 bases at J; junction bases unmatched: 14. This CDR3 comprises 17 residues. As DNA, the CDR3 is TGTGCCAGCAGCTTTGTTCCTTCCGGGACAGGCCTATACGAGCAGTACTTC. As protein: CASSFVPSGTGLYEQYF.

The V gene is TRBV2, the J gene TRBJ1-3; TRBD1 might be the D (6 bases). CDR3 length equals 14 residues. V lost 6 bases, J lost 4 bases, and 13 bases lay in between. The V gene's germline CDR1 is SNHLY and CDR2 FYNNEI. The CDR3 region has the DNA TGTGCCAGCAGCGTAGGGACACCCGGAAACACCATATATTTT. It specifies CASSVGTPGNTIYF.

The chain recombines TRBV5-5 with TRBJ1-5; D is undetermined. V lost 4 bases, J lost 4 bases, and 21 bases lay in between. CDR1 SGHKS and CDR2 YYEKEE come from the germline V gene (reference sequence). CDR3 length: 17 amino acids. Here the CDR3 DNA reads TGTGCCAGCAGCATTGGTGGAAGGCCTACTAATAATCAGCCCCAGCATTTT. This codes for CASSIGGRPTNNQPQHF.

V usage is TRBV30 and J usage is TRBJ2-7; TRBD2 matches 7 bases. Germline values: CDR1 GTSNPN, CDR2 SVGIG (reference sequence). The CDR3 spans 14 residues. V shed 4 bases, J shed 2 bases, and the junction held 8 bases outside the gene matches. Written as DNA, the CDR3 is TGTGCCTGGAACGGCCGGGAGGTCACCTACGAGCAGTACTTC. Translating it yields CAWNGREVTYEQYF.

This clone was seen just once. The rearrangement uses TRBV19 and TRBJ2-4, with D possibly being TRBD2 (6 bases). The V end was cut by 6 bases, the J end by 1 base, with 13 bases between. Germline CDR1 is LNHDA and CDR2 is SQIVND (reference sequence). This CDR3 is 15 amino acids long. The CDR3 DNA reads TGTGCCAGTAGCCCCCGGGGGATGGCCAAAAACATTCAGTACTTC. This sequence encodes CASSPRGMAKNIQYF.

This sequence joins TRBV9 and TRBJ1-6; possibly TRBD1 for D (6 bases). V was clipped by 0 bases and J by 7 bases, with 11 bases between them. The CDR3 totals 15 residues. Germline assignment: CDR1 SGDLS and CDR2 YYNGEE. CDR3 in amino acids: CASSVDGRGNSPLHF. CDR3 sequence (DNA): TGTGCCAGCAGCGTAGACGGGAGGGGGAATTCACCCCTCCACTTT.

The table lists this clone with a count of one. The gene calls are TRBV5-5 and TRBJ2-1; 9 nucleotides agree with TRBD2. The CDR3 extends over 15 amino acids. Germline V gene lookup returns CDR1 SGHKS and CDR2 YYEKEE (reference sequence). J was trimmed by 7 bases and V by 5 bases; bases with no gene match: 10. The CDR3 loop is CASRPVAGALNEQFF. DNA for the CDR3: TGTGCCAGCAGACCTGTAGCGGGGGCCTTAAATGAGCAGTTCTTC.

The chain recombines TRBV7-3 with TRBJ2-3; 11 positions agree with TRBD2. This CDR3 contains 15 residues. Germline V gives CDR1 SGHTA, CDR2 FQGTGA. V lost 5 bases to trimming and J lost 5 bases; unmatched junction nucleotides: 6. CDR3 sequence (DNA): TGTGCCAGCAGCCGTAGCGGGGGGGCGATAGATACGCAGTATTTT. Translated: CASSRSGGAIDTQYF.

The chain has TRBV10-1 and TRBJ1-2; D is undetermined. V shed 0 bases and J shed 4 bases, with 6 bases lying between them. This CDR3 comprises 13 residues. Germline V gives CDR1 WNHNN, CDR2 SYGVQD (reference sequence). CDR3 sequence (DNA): TGCGCCAGCAGTGAGTCCGCGAGCTATGGCTACACCTTC. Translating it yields CASSESASYGYTF.

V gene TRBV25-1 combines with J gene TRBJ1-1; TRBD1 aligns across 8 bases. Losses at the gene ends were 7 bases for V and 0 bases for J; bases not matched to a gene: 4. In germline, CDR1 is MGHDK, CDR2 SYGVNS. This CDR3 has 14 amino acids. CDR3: CASTKTGVNTEAFF. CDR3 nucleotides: TGTGCCAGCACTAAGACAGGGGTGAACACTGAAGCTTTCTTT.

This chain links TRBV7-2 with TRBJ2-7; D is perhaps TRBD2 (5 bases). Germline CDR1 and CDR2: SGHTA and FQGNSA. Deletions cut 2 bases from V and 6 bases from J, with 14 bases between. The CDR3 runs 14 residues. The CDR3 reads CASSLRLGVGEQYF. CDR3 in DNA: TGTGCCAGCAGCTTAAGGCTCGGGGTAGGCGAGCAGTACTTC.

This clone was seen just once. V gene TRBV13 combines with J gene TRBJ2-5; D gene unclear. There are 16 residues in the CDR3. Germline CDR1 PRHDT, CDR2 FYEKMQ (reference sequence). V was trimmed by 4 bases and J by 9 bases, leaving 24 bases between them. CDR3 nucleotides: TGTGCCAGCAGCTCGAGAAGGCCCCCTCGTCACAGCTCCCAGTACTTC. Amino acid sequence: CASSSRRPPRHSSQYF.